Following are 24 T cell receptor beta chains from one sample sequenced in a study of blood T cell repertoires in COVID-19. Only in-frame clones appear in the TCRdb table, and some are missing; sequencing was by immunoSEQ multiplex PCR. This table holds about 42,000 clones, about 91% found once. The sample taken for sequencing was peripheral blood. The receptors originated from a human donor in a cohort sampled during active COVID-19.

V is TRBV11-2 and J is TRBJ1-1; 12 bases align to TRBD1. This CDR3 region has 14 residues. J lost 9 bases, V lost 5 bases, and 7 bases had no gene match. CDR1 is SGHAT and CDR2 is FQNNGV in the germline V gene. CDR3 amino acids: CASSLGTGGRKAFF. The CDR3 DNA reads TGTGCCAGCAGCCTAGGGACAGGGGGCCGGAAAGCTTTCTTT.

The chain carries TRBV5-1 and TRBJ2-7; 7 bases agree with TRBD1. Germline CDR1 is SGHRS and CDR2 is YFSETQ. There are 13 residues in the CDR3. With V trimmed by 4 bases and J by 4 bases, 5 bases remained unmatched. The CDR3 DNA sequence: TGCGCCAGCAGCGGGACAGCATTGTACGAGCAGTACTTC. Translated: CASSGTALYEQYF.

The rearrangement uses TRBV9 and TRBJ2-3; 8 nucleotides align to TRBD2. This CDR3 has 16 residues. The V gene's germline CDR1 is SGDLS and CDR2 YYNGEE. With 4 bases clipped from V and 0 bases from J, the junction kept 7 bases outside the gene matches. The CDR3, as DNA: TGTGCCAGCAGCCCACTCGGGGGGGCCAGCACAGATACGCAGTATTTT. The encoded protein is CASSPLGGASTDTQYF.

The CDR3 DNA reads TGTGCCAGCAGTGATGGGGGGGGTCAAAATCAGCCCCAGCATTTT. Translation: CASSDGGGQNQPQHF. The chain employs TRBV2 and TRBJ1-5; weak D call: TRBD1 (5 bases). The germline V gene encodes CDR1 SNHLY and CDR2 FYNNEI. V lost 3 bases to trimming and J lost 4 bases, with 13 bases between them. This CDR3 is 15 amino acids long.

The chain combines TRBV5-1 with TRBJ1-1, with TRBD1 as a possible D gene (6 bases). The V and J ends lost 4 bases and 4 bases respectively, with 14 bases between them. The CDR3 has 14 residues. Looked up from germline, CDR1 is SGHRS and CDR2 is YFSETQ. The CDR3 spells CASSPRGYGTEAFF. Written as DNA, the CDR3 is TGCGCCAGCAGCCCTAGGGGGTACGGCACTGAAGCTTTCTTT. The full variable domain, rest sourced from reference TRBV5-1 and TRBJ1-1, is KAGVTQTPRYLIKTRGQQVTLSCSPISGHRSVSWYQQTPGQGLQFLFEYFSETQRNKGNFPGRFSGRQFSNSRSEMNVSTLELGDSALYLCASSPRGYGTEAFFGQGTRLTVV.

The V call is TRBV10-3, the J call TRBJ2-2; possible D gene TRBD2, 5 bases. The CDR3 has 17 amino acids. The V gene's germline CDR1 is ENHRY and CDR2 SYGVKD. Trimming pared 0 bases from V and 5 bases from J, leaving 16 bases between. The CDR3 DNA sequence: TGTGCCATCAGTGAGTCGATTAGGGCGGGTGATACCGGGGAGCTGTTTTTT. Amino acid sequence: CAISESIRAGDTGELFF.

The chain carries TRBV14 and TRBJ2-1, with D unclear. This CDR3 contains 14 residues. V was shortened by 0 bases and J by 4 bases, with 7 bases between the two germline ends. The germline CDR1 and CDR2 sequences are SGHDN and FVKESK. Here the CDR3 DNA reads TGTGCCAGCAGCCAAGAATTGTCGTACAATGAGCAGTTCTTC. It yields the protein CASSQELSYNEQFF. Supplemented by reference TRBV14 and TRBJ2-1, the full variable domain reads EAGVTQFPSHSVIEKGQTVTLRCDPISGHDNLYWYRRVMGKEIKFLLHFVKESKQDESGMPNNRFLAERTGGTYSTLKVQPAELEDSGVYFCASSQELSYNEQFFGPGTRLTVL.

This chain links TRBV6-2 or TRBV6-3 with TRBJ2-7; 12 bases line up with TRBD1. The CDR3 contains 20 residues. Germline V CDR1 and CDR2: MNHEY, SVGEGT. The junction had 18 bases not matched to a gene; V was cut back by 6 bases and J by 0 bases. This CDR3 is CASSFTPGTGGAYPSYEQYF. The CDR3 nucleotides read TGTGCCAGCAGCTTTACCCCCGGGACAGGGGGCGCGTACCCCTCCTACGAGCAGTACTTC.

The chain is built from TRBV7-2 and TRBJ2-7, with 7 nucleotides matching TRBD1. The length of the CDR3 is 15 residues. With 1 base clipped from V and 3 bases from J, the junction kept 6 bases outside the gene matches. Germline V gene lookup returns CDR1 SGHTA and CDR2 FQGNSA. The CDR3 bases are TGTGCCAGCAGCTTAGAGGGACAGACCCTCTACGAGCAGTACTTC. Translated, it gives CASSLEGQTLYEQYF.

The chain combines TRBV7-8 with TRBJ2-2; D perhaps matches TRBD2 (6 bases). The V end was cut by 5 bases, the J end by 7 bases, with 20 bases between. CDR1 and CDR2 (germline): SGHVS, FQNEAQ. This CDR3 has 16 residues. The CDR3 region has the DNA TGTGCCAGCAGCCCGCGGGCGGGATTATACCTCGGGGAGCTGTTTTTT. It is translated as CASSPRAGLYLGELFF.

The CDR3 coding sequence is TGTGCCACCAGTGATTTGGCCAGGGGACAGCAGTTCTTC. This encodes CATSDLARGQQFF. The genes are TRBV24-1 and TRBJ2-1; D might be TRBD1 (6 bases). Germline V gene data show CDR1 as KGHDR and CDR2 as SFDVKD. Trimming took off 0 bases at V and 11 bases at J, with 10 bases between the two ends. The CDR3 contains 13 residues.

The gene calls are TRBV11-2 and TRBJ2-7; 9 bases map to TRBD1. The germline gives CDR1 SGHAT, CDR2 FQNNGV. This CDR3 contains 16 residues. V lost 5 bases to trimming and J lost 3 bases; unmatched junction nucleotides: 11. CDR3 loop: CASSPRSGTGYYEQYF. The CDR3 nucleotides are TGTGCCAGCAGCCCCCGATCCGGGACAGGGTACTACGAGCAGTACTTC.

Judged by abundance, this clone is medium-sized (0.01 to 0.1%). The CDR3 loop is CASSLIPSGSQTGELFF. CDR3 nucleotides: TGTGCCAGCAGCTTAATCCCTAGCGGGAGTCAAACCGGGGAGCTGTTTTTT. V and J are TRBV7-6 and TRBJ2-2, with TRBD2 identical over 10 bases. Germline assignment: CDR1 SGHVS and CDR2 FNYEAQ. The CDR3 sequence is 17 residues long. Trimming at V came to 2 bases and at J to 5 bases, leaving 8 bases not matched to a gene.

This clone appeared once. The genes are TRBV6-6 and TRBJ2-2; D is unresolved. The CDR3 consists of 15 residues. Germline V gives CDR1 MNHNY, CDR2 SVGAGI (reference sequence). Between the trimmed V and J ends, which lost 6 bases and 7 bases, there was a span of 18 bases. The CDR3 coding sequence is TGTGCCAGCAGCCTCTTCCCCAGGATCGACGGGGAGCTGTTTTTT. It specifies CASSLFPRIDGELFF.

A single count supports this clone. This chain links TRBV19 with TRBJ2-3, with D possibly being TRBD2 (5 bases). V lost 6 bases and J lost 0, with 16 bases in between. The CDR3 extends over 16 amino acids. Germline V gene data show CDR1 as LNHDA and CDR2 as SQIVND (reference sequence). DNA of the CDR3: TGTGCCAGTAGGACCGTGTTCGGAGGCAGCACAGATACGCAGTATTTT. This gives the protein CASRTVFGGSTDTQYF.

The J gene is TRBJ2-3, the V gene TRBV5-1, with 8 nucleotides matching TRBD1. The V gene's germline CDR1 is SGHRS and CDR2 YFSETQ. The CDR3 has 15 residues. Unmatched junction bases numbered 5, after V lost 0 bases and J lost 5 bases. CDR3: CASSLEQGDVDTQYF. The CDR3 coding sequence is TGCGCCAGCAGCTTGGAACAGGGGGACGTAGATACGCAGTATTTT.

The gene calls are TRBV7-8 and TRBJ2-7; maybe TRBD2 (6 bases). Per the germline V gene, CDR1 is SGHVS and CDR2 is FQNEAQ. The V gene lost 8 bases and the J gene lost 0 bases, with 14 bases spanning the gap. The CDR3 contains 14 residues. The CDR3 nucleotides read TGTGCCAGCGCACTTAGCGGTAACTCCTACGAGCAGTACTTC. It codes for CASALSGNSYEQYF.

The chain couples TRBV7-9 to TRBJ2-7, with D possibly matching TRBD2 (5 bases). The germline V gene has CDR1 SEHNR and CDR2 FQNEAQ (reference sequence). V lost 0 bases and J 6 bases, leaving 15 bases between the germline ends. The CDR3 covers 15 residues. CDR3 protein: CASSLARGIPLEQYF. Here the CDR3 DNA reads TGTGCCAGCAGCTTAGCGCGAGGGATCCCCCTCGAGCAGTACTTC.

The chain links TRBV9 to TRBJ1-3; no reliable D call. Germline CDR1 and CDR2: SGDLS and YYNGEE. CDR3 length: 16 amino acids. V was cut by 4 bases and J by 0 bases, with 14 bases left in between. As DNA, the CDR3 is TGTGCCAGCAGCCCCCTCGATGCGAGCTCTGGAAACACCATATATTTT. This gives the protein CASSPLDASSGNTIYF.

The chain links TRBV5-1 to TRBJ2-3, with TRBD1 matching 11 bases. V lost 4 bases and J lost 3; bases outside the gene matches: 4. This CDR3 spans 15 amino acids. Per the germline V gene, CDR1 is SGHRS and CDR2 is YFSETQ. Here the CDR3 DNA reads TGCGCCAGCAGCGACCGGGACAGGGGGACAGATACGCAGTATTTT. It codes for CASSDRDRGTDTQYF.

This chain connects TRBV6-5 to TRBJ1-3; D uncertain. The V gene lost 2 bases and the J gene lost 7 bases, with 12 bases spanning the gap. Germline V gene sequence: CDR1 MNHEY, CDR2 SVGAGI. CDR3 length: 14 residues. The CDR3 here is CASSYGQEDNTIYF. Written as DNA, the CDR3 is TGTGCCAGCAGTTACGGGCAGGAAGATAACACCATATATTTT.

V and J are TRBV5-4 and TRBJ2-3, with TRBD2 identical over 13 bases. Germline CDR1 reads SGHNT; CDR2 reads YYREEE (reference sequence). The V and J ends lost 4 bases and 8 bases, in that order; junction bases with no gene match: 7. The CDR3 is 15 amino acids. The CDR3 protein is CASSPGTSGTGTQYF. CDR3 in DNA: TGTGCCAGCAGCCCCGGGACTAGCGGGACCGGTACGCAGTATTTT.

The chain employs TRBV28 and TRBJ2-2; 10 positions match TRBD1. J was trimmed by 1 base and V by 5 bases; bases with no gene match: 13. CDR1 is MDHEN and CDR2 is SYDVKM in the germline V gene. CDR3 length equals 19 residues. CDR3 in amino acids: CASSLPTGGRPKNTGELFF. DNA of the CDR3: TGTGCCAGCAGTCTCCCGACAGGGGGCCGGCCAAAGAACACCGGGGAGCTGTTTTTT.

This sequence joins TRBV5-1 and TRBJ1-2, with D possibly matching TRBD1 (6 bases). V shed 4 bases and J shed 2 bases, with 21 bases lying between them. The germline V gene encodes CDR1 SGHRS and CDR2 YFSETQ. The CDR3 has 17 amino acids. CDR3: CASSPYRALRNNYGYTF. For the CDR3, the DNA is TGCGCCAGCAGCCCCTACAGGGCCCTGAGGAACAACTATGGCTACACCTTC.